The clone carrying this T cell receptor (beta chain) was detected many times. The antigen is not known. V lost 0 bases to trimming and J lost 0 bases, with 7 bases between them. The CDR3 spans 15 residues. The data are from a study of T-cell memory formation after mild COVID-19. Whole-study results and caveats: The study found contracting CD4+ clones mainly in CM and EM and contracting CD8+ clones in EMRA. Balance between CD4 and CD8 was seen in clones contracting day 15 to 85, and a CD4+ lean was seen in later expanders. Memory cells collected pre-infection included some clones that later responded, suggesting cross-reactive memory joined.

Constant-segment primers and 5'RACE yielded cDNA libraries for TCR alpha and TCR beta, each carrying sample barcodes and UMIs. TCRdb redid the calling of the 5' RACE reads with MiXCR, one entry per CDR3 protein. There are over 25,000 distinct CDR3 sequences in the sample; roughly 21% occur only once, and about 1.5% lies in the top ten. The sequence was collected from an adult who had mild COVID-19 (a few samples of this study predate the infection). Cell type and time point are not known. Material: PBMCs or a T cell subset sorted from them (not recorded which). V and J are TRBV12-3 or TRBV12-4 and TRBJ2-3; D gene uncertain. In DNA form, the CDR3 reads TGTGCCAGCAGTTTAGCAACTGGAAGCACAGATACGCAGTATTTT. Translation: CASSLATGSTDTQYF.